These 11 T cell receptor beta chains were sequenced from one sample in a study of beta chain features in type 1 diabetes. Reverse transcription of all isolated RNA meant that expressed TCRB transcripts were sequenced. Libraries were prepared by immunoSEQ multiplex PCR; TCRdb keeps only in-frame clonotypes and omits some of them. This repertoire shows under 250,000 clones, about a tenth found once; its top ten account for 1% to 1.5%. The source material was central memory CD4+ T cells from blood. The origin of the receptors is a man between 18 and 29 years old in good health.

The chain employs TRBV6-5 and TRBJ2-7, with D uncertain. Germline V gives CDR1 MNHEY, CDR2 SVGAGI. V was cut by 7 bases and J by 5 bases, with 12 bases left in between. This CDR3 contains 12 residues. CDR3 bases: TGTGCCAGCAAAGGTGGAGCCAACGAGCAGTACTTC. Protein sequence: CASKGGANEQYF.

The CDR3: CASSVTAGTEAFF. The DNA for the CDR3 is TGTGCCAGCAGCGTGACAGCGGGGACTGAAGCTTTCTTT. This chain connects TRBV9 to TRBJ1-1; perhaps TRBD1 as D (5 bases). The CDR3 covers 13 residues. Trimming stripped 2 bases from V and 5 bases from J, with 10 bases between. Germline lookup yields CDR1 SGDLS and CDR2 YYNGEE.

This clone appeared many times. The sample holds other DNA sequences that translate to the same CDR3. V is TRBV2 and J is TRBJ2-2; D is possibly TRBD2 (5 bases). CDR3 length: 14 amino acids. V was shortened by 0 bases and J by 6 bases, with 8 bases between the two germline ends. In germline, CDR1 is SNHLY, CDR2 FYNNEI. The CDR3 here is CASSEALRAGELFF. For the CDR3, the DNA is TGTGCCAGCAGTGAAGCGCTGAGGGCCGGGGAGCTGTTTTTT. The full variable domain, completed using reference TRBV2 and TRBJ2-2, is EPEVTQTPSHQVTQMGQEVILRCVPISNHLYFYWYRQILGQKVEFLVSFYNNEISEKSEIFDDQFSVERPDGSNFTLKIRSTKLEDSAMYFCASSEALRAGELFFGEGSRLTVL.

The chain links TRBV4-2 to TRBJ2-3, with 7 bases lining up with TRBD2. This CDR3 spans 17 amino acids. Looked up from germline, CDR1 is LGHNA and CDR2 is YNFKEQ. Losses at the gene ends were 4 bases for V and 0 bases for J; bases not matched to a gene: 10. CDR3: CASSPLAGDWSTDTQYF. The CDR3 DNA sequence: TGTGCCAGCAGCCCGCTTGCGGGAGACTGGAGCACAGATACGCAGTATTTT.

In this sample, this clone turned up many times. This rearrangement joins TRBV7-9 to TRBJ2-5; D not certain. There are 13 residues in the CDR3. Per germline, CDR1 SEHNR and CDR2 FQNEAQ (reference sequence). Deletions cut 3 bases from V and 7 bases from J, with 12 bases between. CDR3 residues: CASSLDHWSTQYF. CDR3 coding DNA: TGTGCCAGCAGCTTGGACCATTGGTCGACCCAGTACTTC.

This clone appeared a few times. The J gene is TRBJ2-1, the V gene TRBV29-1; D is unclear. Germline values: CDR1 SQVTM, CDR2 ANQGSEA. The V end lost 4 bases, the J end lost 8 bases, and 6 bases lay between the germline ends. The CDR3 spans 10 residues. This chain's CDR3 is CSVGPDEQFF. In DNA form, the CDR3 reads TGCAGCGTTGGACCAGATGAGCAGTTCTTC.

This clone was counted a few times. CDR3 bases: TGTGCCATCAGTGGGCAGGGACCTGGGCTGGGAAACATTCAGTACTTC. It translates to CAISGQGPGLGNIQYF. The chain joins TRBV10-3 to TRBJ2-4; D possibly matches TRBD1 or TRBD2 (5 bases each). CDR1 and CDR2 (germline): ENHRY, SYGVKD. The CDR3 loop spans 16 amino acids. Trimming removed 4 bases from V and 6 bases from J, with 19 bases in between.

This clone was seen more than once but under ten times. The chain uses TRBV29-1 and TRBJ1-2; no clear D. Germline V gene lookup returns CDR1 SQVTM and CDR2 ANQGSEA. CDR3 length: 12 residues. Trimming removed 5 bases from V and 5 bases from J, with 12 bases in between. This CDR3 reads CSVRRASYGYTF. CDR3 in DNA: TGCAGCGTTCGACGGGCTAGTTATGGCTACACCTTC.

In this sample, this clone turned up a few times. The CDR3 nucleotides read TGTGCCATCAGTGAGTCGAGCGGGACCGTCGCTAACTATGGCTACACCTTC. Translation gives CAISESSGTVANYGYTF. This chain joins TRBV10-3 and TRBJ1-2, with D perhaps matching TRBD1 (5 bases). Between the trimmed V and J ends, which lost 0 bases and 0 bases, there was a span of 14 bases. Germline loops: CDR1 ENHRY, CDR2 SYGVKD. CDR3 size: 17 residues.

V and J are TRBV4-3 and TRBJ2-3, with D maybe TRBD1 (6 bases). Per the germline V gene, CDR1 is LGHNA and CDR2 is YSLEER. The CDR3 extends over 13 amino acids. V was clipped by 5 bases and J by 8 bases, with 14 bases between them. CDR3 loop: CASSRTVGGTQYF. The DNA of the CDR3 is TGCGCCAGCAGCAGGACAGTCGGCGGTACGCAGTATTTT.

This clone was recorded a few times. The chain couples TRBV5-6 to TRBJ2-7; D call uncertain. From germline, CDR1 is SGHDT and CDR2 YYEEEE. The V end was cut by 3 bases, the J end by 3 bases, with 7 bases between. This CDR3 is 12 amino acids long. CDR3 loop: CASSWTRYEQYF. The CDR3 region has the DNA TGTGCCAGCAGCTGGACCCGCTACGAGCAGTACTTC.